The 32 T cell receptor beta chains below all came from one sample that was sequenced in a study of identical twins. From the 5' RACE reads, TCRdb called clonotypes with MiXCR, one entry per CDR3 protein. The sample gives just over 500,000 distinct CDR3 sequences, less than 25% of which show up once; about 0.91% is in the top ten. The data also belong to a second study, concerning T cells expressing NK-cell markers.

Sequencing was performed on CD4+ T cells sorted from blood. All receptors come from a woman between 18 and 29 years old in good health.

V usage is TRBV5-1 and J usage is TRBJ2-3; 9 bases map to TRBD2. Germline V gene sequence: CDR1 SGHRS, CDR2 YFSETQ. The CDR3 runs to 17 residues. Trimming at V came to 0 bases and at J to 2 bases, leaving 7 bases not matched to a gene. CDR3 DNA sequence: TGCGCCAGCAGCTTGGGGCCGGCGGGGGGGCTCACAGATACGCAGTATTTT. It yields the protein CASSLGPAGGLTDTQYF.

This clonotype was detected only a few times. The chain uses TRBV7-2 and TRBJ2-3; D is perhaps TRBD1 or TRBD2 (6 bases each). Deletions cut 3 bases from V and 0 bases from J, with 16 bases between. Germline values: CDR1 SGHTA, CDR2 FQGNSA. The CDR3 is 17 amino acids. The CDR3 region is CASSFVPGAGSTDTQYF. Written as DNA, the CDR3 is TGTGCCAGCAGCTTTGTTCCGGGGGCGGGGAGCACAGATACGCAGTATTTT.

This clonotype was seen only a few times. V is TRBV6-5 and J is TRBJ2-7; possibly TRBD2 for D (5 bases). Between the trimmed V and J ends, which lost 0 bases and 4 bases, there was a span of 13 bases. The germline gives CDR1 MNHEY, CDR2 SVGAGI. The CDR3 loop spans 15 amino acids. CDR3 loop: CASSYSGGGRYEQYF. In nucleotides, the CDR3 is TGTGCCAGCAGTTACTCGGGCGGAGGCCGTTACGAGCAGTACTTC.

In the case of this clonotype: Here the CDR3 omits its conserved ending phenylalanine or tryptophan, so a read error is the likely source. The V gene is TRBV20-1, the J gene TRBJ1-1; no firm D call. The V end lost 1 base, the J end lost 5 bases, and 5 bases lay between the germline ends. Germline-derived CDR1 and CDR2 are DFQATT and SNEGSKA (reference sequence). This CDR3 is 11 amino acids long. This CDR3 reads CSARGLTEAFL. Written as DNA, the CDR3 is TGCAGTGCTAGAGGACTTACTGAAGCTTTCCTT.

CDR3 sequence: CSASEIGTSVFQETQYF. CDR3 in DNA: TGCAGTGCTAGTGAAATCGGGACTAGCGTTTTTCAAGAGACCCAGTACTTC. The rearrangement uses TRBV20-1 and TRBJ2-5; TRBD2 matches 10 bases. CDR3 length: 17 residues. CDR1 and CDR2 (germline): DFQATT, SNEGSKA (reference sequence). J gave up 2 bases and V 3 bases, and 12 bases lay outside the gene matches.

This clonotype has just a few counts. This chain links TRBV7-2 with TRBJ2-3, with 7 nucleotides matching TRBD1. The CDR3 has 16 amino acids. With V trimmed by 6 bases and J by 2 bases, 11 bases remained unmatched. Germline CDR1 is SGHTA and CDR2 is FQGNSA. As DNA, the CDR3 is TGTGCCAGCAGAACCGAAGGGGGCAGGGTCACAGATACGCAGTATTTT. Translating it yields CASRTEGGRVTDTQYF.

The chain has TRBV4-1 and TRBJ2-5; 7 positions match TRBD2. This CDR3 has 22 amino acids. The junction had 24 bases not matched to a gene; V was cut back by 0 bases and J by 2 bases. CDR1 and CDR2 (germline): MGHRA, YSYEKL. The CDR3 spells CASSQDTPSIPLQAGCQETQYF. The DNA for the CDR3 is TGCGCCAGCAGCCAAGATACCCCCTCCATACCCCTTCAAGCGGGATGTCAAGAGACCCAGTACTTC.

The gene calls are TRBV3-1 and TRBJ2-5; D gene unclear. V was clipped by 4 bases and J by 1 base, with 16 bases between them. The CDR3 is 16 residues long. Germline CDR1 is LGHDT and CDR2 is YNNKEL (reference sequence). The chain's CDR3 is CASSRNALSTQETQYF. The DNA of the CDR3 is TGTGCCAGCAGCCGCAATGCATTATCCACCCAAGAGACCCAGTACTTC.

CDR3 sequence (DNA): TGCAGTGCTCCCCGGGAAGGTAGCACAGATACGCAGTATTTT. Translated: CSAPREGSTDTQYF. The chain recombines TRBV20-1 with TRBJ2-3; D might be TRBD2 (5 bases). CDR3 length: 14 residues. The V gene's germline CDR1 is DFQATT and CDR2 SNEGSKA (reference sequence). The V end lost 5 bases, the J end lost 0 bases, and 12 bases lay between the germline ends.

For the CDR3, the DNA is TGCAGTGCTAGCAGGTTAGCGTGGAATGAGCAGTTCTTC. Residues: CSASRLAWNEQFF. The V call is TRBV20-1, the J call TRBJ2-1, with TRBD2 as a possible D gene (5 bases). The CDR3 has 13 amino acids. V lost 3 bases, J lost 7 bases, and 13 bases lay in between. Germline CDR1 is DFQATT and CDR2 is SNEGSKA (reference sequence).

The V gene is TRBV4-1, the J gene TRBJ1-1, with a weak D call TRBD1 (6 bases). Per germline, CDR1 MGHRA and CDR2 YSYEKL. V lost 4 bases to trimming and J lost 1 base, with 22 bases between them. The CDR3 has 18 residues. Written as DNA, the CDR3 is TGCGCCAGCAGCCGGTCACAGGGTTTTTGGGAGGGGAACACTGAAGCTTTCTTT. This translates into CASSRSQGFWEGNTEAFF.

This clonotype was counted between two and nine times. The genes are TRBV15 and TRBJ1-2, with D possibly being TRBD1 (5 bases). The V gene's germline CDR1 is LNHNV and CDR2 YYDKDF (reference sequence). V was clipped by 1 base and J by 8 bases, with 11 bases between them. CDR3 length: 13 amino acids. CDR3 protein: CATSRVRGKGYTF. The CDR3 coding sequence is TGTGCCACCAGCAGAGTTAGGGGAAAAGGCTACACCTTC.

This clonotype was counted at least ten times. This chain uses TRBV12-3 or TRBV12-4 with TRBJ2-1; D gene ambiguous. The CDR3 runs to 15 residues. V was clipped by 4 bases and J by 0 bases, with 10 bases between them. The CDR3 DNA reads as TGTGCCAGCAGTTCTTTCTCTAGCTCCTACAATGAGCAGTTCTTC. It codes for CASSSFSSSYNEQFF.

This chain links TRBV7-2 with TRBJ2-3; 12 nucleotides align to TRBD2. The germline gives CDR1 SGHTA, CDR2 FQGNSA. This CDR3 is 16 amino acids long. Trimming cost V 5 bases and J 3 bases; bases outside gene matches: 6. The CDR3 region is CASSRLAGVLTDTQYF. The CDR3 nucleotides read TGTGCCAGCAGCCGACTAGCGGGAGTGTTAACAGATACGCAGTATTTT. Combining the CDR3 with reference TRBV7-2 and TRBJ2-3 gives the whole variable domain GAGVSQSPSNKVTEKGKDVELRCDPISGHTALYWYRQSLGQGLEFLIYFQGNSAPDKSGLPSDRFSAERTGGSVSTLTIQRTQQEDSAVYLCASSRLAGVLTDTQYFGPGTRLTVL.

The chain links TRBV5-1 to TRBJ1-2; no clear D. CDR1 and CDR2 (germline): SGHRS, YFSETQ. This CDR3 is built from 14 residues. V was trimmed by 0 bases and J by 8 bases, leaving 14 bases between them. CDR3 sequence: CASSLDKRAGGYTF. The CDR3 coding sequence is TGCGCCAGCAGCTTGGATAAAAGGGCGGGGGGCTACACCTTC.

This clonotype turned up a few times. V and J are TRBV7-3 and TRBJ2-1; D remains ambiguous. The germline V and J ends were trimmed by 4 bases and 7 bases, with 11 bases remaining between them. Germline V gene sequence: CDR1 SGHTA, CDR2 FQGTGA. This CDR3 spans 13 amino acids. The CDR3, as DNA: TGTGCCAGCAGCTCCGTAGGATGGAATGAGCAGTTCTTC. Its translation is CASSSVGWNEQFF.

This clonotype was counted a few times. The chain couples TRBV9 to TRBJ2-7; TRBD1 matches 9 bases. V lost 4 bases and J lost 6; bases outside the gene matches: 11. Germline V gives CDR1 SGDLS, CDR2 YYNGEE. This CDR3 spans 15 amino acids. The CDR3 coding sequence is TGTGCCAGCAGCCTAACCTCGGGACAGGGACTCGAGCAGTACTTC. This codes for CASSLTSGQGLEQYF.

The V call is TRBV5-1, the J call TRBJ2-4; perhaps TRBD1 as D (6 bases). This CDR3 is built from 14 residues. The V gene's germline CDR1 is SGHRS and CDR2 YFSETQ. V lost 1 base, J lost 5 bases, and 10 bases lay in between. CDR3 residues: CASSLRGQENIQYF. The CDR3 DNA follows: TGCGCCAGCAGCTTGCGGGGACAAGAAAACATTCAGTACTTC.

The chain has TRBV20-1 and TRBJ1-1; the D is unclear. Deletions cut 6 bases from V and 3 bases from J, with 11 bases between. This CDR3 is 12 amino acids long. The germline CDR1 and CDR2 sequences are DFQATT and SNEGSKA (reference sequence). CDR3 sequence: CSARRVYTEAFF. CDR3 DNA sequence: TGCAGTGCCCGGCGGGTGTACACTGAAGCTTTCTTT.

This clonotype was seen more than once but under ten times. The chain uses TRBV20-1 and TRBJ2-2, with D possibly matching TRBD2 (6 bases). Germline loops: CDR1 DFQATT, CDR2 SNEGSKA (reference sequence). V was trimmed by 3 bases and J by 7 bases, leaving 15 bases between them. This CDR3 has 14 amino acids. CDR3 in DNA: TGCAGTGCTAGTTACGGGAGTGGGGGCGGGGAGCTGTTTTTT. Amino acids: CSASYGSGGGELFF.

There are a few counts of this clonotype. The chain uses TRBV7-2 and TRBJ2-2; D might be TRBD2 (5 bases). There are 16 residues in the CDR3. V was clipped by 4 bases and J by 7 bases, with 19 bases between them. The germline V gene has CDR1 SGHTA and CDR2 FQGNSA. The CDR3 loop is CASSSVPRALIGELFF. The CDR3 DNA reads TGTGCCAGCAGCTCCGTCCCGAGGGCTCTTATCGGGGAGCTGTTTTTT.

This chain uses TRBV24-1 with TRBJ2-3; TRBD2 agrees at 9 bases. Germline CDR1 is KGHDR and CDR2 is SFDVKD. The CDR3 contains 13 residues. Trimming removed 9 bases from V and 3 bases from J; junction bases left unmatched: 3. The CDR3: CATGAGGTDTQYF. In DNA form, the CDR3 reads TGTGCCACCGGAGCGGGAGGTACAGATACGCAGTATTTT.

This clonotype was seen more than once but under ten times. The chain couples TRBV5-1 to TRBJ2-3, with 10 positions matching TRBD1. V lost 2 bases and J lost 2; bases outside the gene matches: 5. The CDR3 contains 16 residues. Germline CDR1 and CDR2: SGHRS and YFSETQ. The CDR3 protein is CASSFRDRGYTDTQYF. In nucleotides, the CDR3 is TGCGCCAGCAGCTTCCGGGACAGGGGATACACAGATACGCAGTATTTT.

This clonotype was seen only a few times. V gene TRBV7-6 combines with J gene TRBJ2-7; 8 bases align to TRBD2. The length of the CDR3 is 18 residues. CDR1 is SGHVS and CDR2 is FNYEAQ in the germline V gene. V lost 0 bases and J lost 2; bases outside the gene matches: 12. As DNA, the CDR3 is TGTGCCAGCAGCTTAGCCCTGGCCGGGACTAGGGATACCTACGAGCAGTACTTC. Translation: CASSLALAGTRDTYEQYF.

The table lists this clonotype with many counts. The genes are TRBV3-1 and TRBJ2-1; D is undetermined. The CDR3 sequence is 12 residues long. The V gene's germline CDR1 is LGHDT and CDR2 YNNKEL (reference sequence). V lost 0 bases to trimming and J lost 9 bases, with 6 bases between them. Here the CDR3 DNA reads TGTGCCAGCAGCCAAGAGGTCGGTGAGCAGTTCTTC. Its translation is CASSQEVGEQFF.

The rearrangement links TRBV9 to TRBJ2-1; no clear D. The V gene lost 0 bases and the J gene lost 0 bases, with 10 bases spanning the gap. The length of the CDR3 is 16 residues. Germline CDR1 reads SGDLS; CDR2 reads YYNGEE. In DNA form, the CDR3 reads TGTGCCAGCAGCGTAGGGATAGGAAGCTCCTACAATGAGCAGTTCTTC. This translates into CASSVGIGSSYNEQFF.

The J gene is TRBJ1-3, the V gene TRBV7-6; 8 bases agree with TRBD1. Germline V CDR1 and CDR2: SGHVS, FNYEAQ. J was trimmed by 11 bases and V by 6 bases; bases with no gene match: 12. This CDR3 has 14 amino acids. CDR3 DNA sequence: TGTGCCAGCAGTACGACAGGGGTGAGAGTCCCCATATATTTT. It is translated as CASSTTGVRVPIYF.

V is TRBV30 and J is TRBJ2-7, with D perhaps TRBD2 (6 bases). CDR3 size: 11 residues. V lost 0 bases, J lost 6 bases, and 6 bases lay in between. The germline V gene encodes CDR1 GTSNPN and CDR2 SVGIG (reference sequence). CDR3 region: CAWSVGGEQYF. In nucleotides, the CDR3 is TGTGCCTGGAGTGTGGGAGGCGAGCAGTACTTC.

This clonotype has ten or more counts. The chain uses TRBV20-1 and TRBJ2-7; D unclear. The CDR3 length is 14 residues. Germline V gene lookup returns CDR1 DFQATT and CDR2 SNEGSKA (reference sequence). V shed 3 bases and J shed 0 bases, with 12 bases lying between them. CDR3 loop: CSARLQWSSYEQYF. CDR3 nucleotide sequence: TGCAGTGCTAGGTTGCAGTGGAGCTCCTACGAGCAGTACTTC.

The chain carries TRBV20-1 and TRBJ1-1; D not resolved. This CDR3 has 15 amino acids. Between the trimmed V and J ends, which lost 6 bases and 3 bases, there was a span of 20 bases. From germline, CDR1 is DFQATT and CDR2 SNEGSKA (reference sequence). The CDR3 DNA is TGCAGTGCGCAAAGCAAGGGCTGGCTGGACACTGAAGCTTTCTTT. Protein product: CSAQSKGWLDTEAFF.

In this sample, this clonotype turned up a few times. The CDR3 sequence: CSALTRANGYTF. The DNA for the CDR3 is TGCAGTGCCCTTACTCGGGCTAATGGCTACACCTTC. This chain connects TRBV20-1 to TRBJ1-2; D not resolved. V was cut by 6 bases and J by 6 bases, with 14 bases left in between. Germline values: CDR1 DFQATT, CDR2 SNEGSKA (reference sequence). The CDR3 covers 12 residues.

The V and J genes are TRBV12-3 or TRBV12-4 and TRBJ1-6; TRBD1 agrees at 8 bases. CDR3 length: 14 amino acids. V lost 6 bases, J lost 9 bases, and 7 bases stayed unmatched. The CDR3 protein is CASSKQGVGSPLHF. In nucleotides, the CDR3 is TGTGCCAGCAGCAAACAGGGGGTAGGTTCACCCCTCCACTTT.